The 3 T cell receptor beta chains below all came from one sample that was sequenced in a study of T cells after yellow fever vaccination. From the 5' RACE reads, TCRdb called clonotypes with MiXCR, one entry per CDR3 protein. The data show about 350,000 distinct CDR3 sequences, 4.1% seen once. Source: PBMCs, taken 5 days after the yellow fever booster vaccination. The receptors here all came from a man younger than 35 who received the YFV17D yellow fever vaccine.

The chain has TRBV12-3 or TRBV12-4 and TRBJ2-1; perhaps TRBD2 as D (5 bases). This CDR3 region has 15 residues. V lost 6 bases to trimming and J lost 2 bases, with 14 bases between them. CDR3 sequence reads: CASRPTSGAYNEQFF. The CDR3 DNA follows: TGTGCCAGCAGACCAACGAGCGGAGCCTACAATGAGCAGTTCTTC.

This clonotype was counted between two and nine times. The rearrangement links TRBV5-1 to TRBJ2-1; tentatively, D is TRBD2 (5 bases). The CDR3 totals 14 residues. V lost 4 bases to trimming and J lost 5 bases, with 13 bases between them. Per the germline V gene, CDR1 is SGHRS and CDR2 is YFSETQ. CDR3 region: CASSERGNHNEQFF. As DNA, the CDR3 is TGCGCCAGCAGCGAACGGGGTAACCACAATGAGCAGTTCTTC. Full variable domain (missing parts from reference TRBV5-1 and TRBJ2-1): KAGVTQTPRYLIKTRGQQVTLSCSPISGHRSVSWYQQTPGQGLQFLFEYFSETQRNKGNFPGRFSGRQFSNSRSEMNVSTLELGDSALYLCASSERGNHNEQFFGPGTRLTVL.

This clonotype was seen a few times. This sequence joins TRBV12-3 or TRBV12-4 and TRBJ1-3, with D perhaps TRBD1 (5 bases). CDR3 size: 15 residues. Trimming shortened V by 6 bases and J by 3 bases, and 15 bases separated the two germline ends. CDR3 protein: CASSPQRGVGNTIYF. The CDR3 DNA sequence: TGTGCCAGCAGCCCCCAGAGGGGAGTTGGAAACACCATATATTTT.